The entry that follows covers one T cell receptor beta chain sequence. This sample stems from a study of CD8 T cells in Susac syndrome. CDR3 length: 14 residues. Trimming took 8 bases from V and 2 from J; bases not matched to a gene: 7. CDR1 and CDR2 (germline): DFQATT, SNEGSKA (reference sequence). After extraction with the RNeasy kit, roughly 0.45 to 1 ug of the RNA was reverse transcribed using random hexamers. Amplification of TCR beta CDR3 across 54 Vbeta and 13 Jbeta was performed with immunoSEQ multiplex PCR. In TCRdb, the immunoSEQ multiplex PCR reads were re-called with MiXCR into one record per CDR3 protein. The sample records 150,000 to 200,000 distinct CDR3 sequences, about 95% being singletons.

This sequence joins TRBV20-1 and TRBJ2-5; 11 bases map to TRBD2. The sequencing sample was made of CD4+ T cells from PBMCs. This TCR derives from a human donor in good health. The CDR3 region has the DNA TGCAGTACAACAGGGACTAGCGGACAAGAGACCCAGTACTTC. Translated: CSTTGTSGQETQYF.